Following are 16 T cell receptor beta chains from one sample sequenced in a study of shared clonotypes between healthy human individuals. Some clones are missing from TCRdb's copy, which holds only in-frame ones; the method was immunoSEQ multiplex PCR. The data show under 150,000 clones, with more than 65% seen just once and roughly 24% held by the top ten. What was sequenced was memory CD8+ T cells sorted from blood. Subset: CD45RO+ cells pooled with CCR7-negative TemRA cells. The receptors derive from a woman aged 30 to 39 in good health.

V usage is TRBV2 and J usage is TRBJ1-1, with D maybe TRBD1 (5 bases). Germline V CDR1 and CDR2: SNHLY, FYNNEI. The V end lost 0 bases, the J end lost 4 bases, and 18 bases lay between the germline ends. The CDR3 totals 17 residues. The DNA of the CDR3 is TGTGCCAGCAGTGAAGCCTCAGGGCCGGTGAGTTTCACTGAAGCTTTCTTT. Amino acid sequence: CASSEASGPVSFTEAFF.

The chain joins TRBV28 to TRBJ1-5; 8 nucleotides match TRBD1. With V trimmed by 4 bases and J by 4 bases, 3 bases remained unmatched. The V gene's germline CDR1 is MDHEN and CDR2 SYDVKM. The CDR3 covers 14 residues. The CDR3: CASSSGGLNQPQHF. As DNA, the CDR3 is TGTGCCAGCAGTTCAGGGGGCCTGAATCAGCCCCAGCATTTT.

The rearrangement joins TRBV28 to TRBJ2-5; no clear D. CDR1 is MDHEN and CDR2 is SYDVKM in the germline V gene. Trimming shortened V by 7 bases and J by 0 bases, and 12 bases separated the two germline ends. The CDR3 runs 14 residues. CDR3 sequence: CASTPLGYQETQYF. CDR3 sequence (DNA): TGTGCCAGCACCCCCCTGGGGTACCAAGAGACCCAGTACTTC.

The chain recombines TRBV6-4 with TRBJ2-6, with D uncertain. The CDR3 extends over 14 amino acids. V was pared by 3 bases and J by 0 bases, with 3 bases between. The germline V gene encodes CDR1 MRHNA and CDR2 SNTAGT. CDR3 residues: CASSETSGANVLTF. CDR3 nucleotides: TGTGCCAGCAGTGAAACCTCTGGGGCCAACGTCCTGACTTTC.

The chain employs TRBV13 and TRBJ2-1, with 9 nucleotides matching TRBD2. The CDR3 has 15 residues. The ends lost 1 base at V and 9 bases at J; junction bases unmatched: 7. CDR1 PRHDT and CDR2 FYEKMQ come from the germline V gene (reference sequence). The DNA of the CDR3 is TGTGCCAGCAGCTTAGAAGGTAGCGGGAGTTTTGAGCAGTTCTTC. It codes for CASSLEGSGSFEQFF.

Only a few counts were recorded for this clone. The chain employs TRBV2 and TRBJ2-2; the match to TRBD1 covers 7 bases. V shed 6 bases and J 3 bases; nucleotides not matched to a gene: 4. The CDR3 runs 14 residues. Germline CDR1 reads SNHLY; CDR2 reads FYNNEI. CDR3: CASRPRGYTGELFF. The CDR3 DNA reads TGTGCCAGCAGGCCCAGGGGGTACACCGGGGAGCTGTTTTTT.

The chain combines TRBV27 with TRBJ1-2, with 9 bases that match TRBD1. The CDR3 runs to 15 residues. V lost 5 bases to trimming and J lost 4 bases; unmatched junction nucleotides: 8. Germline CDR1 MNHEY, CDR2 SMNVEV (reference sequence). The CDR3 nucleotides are TGTGCCAGCAGTCACGGACAGGGGCTCTTCTATGGCTACACCTTC. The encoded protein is CASSHGQGLFYGYTF.

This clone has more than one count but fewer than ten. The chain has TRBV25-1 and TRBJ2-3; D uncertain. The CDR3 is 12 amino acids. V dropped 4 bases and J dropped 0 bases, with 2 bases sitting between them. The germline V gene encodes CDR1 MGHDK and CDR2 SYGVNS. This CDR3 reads CASSGSTDTQYF. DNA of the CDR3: TGTGCCAGCAGTGGTAGCACAGATACGCAGTATTTT.

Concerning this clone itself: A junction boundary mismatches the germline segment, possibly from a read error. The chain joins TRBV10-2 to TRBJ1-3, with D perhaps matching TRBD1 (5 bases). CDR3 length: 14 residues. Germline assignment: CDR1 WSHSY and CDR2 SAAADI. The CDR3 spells CASTEAGGVNTIYF. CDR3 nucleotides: TGCGCCAGCACTGAGGCGGGGGGTGTTAACACCATATATTTT.

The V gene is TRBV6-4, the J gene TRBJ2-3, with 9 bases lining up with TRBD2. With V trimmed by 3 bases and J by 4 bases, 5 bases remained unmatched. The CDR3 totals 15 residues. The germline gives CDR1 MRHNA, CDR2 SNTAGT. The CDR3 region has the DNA TGTGCCAGCAGTGAGGCAAGCGGGAGGTCAGATACGCAGTATTTT. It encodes CASSEASGRSDTQYF.

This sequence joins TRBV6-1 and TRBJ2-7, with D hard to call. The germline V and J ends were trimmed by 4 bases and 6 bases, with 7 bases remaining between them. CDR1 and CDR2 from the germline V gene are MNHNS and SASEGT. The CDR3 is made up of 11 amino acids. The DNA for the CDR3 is TGTGCCAGCAGTGCTCTGTCCGAGCAGTACTTC. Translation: CASSALSEQYF.

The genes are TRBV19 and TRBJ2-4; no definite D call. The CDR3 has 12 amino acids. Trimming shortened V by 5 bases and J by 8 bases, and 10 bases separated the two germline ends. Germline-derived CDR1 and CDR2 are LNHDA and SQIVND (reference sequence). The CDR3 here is CASSASHYIQYF. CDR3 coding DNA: TGTGCCAGTAGTGCCTCTCACTACATTCAGTACTTC.

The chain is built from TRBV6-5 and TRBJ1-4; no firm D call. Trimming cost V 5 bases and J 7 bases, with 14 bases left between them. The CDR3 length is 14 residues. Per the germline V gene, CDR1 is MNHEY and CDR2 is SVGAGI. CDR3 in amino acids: CASSGRLGVEKLFF. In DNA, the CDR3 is TGTGCCAGCAGTGGAAGGCTCGGGGTTGAAAAACTGTTTTTT.

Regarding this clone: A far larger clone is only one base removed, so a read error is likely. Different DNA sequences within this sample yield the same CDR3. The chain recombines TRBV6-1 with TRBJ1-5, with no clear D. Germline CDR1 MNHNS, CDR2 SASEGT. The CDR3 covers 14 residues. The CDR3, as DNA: TGTGCTAGCAGCCCCGAGTATAGCAATCAGCCCCAGCATTTT. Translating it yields CASSPEYSNQPQHF.

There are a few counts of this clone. The CDR3 loop is CASSLVWNYGYTF. DNA for the CDR3: TGCGCCAGCAGCTTGGTATGGAACTATGGCTACACCTTC. V is TRBV5-1 and J is TRBJ1-2; D is unclear. The length of the CDR3 is 13 residues. Looked up from germline, CDR1 is SGHRS and CDR2 is YFSETQ. V lost 0 bases, J lost 2 bases, and 5 bases lay in between.

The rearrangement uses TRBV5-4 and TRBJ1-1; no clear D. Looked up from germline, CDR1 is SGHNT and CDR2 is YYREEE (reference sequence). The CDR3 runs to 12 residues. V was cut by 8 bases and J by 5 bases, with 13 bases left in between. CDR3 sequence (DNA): TGTGCCAGTCAAGGTGTGGGGACTGAAGCTTTCTTT. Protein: CASQGVGTEAFF.